The 6 T cell receptor beta chains presented below share a single source sample, sequenced in a study of post-analysis software for immune sequencing data. Study outcomes and limitations: In patients, TRBV5-6, TRBV5-1 and TRBV20-1 belonged to five or six TRBV segments found more frequently than in controls.

Antigens of these TCRs are unknown. Researchers reported that TCR beta cDNA libraries carried unique molecular identifiers. TCRdb re-called the PCR reads with MiXCR, one entry per CDR3 protein. The sample lists 250,000 to 300,000 distinct CDR3 sequences, 35% to 40% occurring once. The sample consisted of blood. These receptors all come from a girl aged 5 to 17 with multiple sclerosis.

This clonotype has at least ten counts. J is TRBJ1-2 and V is TRBV7-2; 8 positions agree with TRBD1. Trimming at V came to 5 bases and at J to 5 bases, leaving 4 bases not matched to a gene. Germline loops: CDR1 SGHTA, CDR2 FQGNSA. CDR3 size: 13 residues. The chain's CDR3 is CASSPRTGYGYTF. The CDR3 bases are TGTGCCAGCAGCCCCCGGACAGGGTATGGCTACACCTTC.

The chain uses TRBV19 and TRBJ2-2; the D gene is possibly TRBD2 (7 bases). This CDR3 contains 14 residues. V lost 10 bases to trimming and J lost 3 bases, with 15 bases between them. The V gene's germline CDR1 is LNHDA and CDR2 SQIVND (reference sequence). The CDR3 bases are TGTGCCACCCAAAAGGGGGGGGACACCGGGGAGCTGTTTTTT. It yields the protein CATQKGGDTGELFF.

The table lists this clonotype with many counts. This rearrangement joins TRBV29-1 to TRBJ2-1; TRBD1 aligns across 9 bases. The V segment lost 6 bases and the J segment 4 bases; nucleotides outside the gene matches: 7. The CDR3 is 14 amino acids. Germline V gives CDR1 SQVTM, CDR2 ANQGSEA. DNA for the CDR3: TGCAGCGTCGCCGGACAGGGGTCTTACAATGAGCAGTTCTTC. Its translation is CSVAGQGSYNEQFF.

This clonotype was observed many times. The rearrangement joins TRBV12-3 or TRBV12-4 to TRBJ1-1; no firm D call. The V end was cut by 0 bases, the J end by 3 bases, with 14 bases between. The CDR3 extends over 16 amino acids. The CDR3 region is CASSLARPVGDTEAFF. The CDR3 DNA sequence: TGTGCCAGCAGTTTAGCGCGCCCGGTCGGAGACACTGAAGCTTTCTTT.

The chain has TRBV10-3 and TRBJ2-1; 11 bases align to TRBD2. V was pared by 10 bases and J by 8 bases, with 10 bases of the junction left unmatched. CDR1 is ENHRY, CDR2 SYGVKD, per germline. CDR3 length: 14 residues. CDR3: CATGSGGAKDEQFF. For the CDR3, the DNA is TGTGCCACGGGTAGCGGGGGGGCTAAGGATGAGCAGTTCTTC.

This rearrangement joins TRBV20-1 to TRBJ2-1; a weak D match, TRBD1 (6 bases). V dropped 3 bases and J dropped 6 bases, with 12 bases sitting between them. Germline lookup yields CDR1 DFQATT and CDR2 SNEGSKA (reference sequence). The CDR3 has 13 amino acids. This chain's CDR3 is CSASSRRGNEQFF. For the CDR3, the DNA is TGCAGTGCTAGTTCTCGCAGGGGCAATGAGCAGTTCTTC.